Each of the 10 T cell receptor beta chains below was sequenced from the same sample in a study of sequential checkpoint blockade in melanoma. Data came from immunoSEQ multiplex PCR; TCRdb stores just in-frame clones and leaves some out. In the table there are 10,000 or so clones, about 80% of which are singletons. Described treatment: randomized to nivolumab then ipilimumab (arm A) or the reverse (arm B). The sample in question was CD8+ T cells sorted from blood (inferred from file names), obtained from a patient given nivolumab and ipilimumab in sequence. These receptors were taken from a human donor with melanoma.

The V and J genes are TRBV10-2 and TRBJ2-5, with D possibly being TRBD2 (6 bases). CDR3 length: 15 residues. Germline assignment: CDR1 WSHSY and CDR2 SAAADI. The V end was cut by 3 bases, the J end by 5 bases, with 16 bases between. The CDR3: CASSELGQGGETQYF. CDR3 bases: TGCGCCAGCAGTGAACTAGGGCAGGGAGGCGAGACCCAGTACTTC.

The rearrangement links TRBV6-8 to TRBJ2-1; D remains ambiguous. With 6 bases removed from V and 9 bases from J, the gap between germline ends came to 15 bases. In germline, CDR1 is MNHGY, CDR2 SAAAGT. The CDR3 covers 13 residues. In DNA form, the CDR3 reads TGTGCCAGCAGCCTTCCCCCCGCGAGTGAGCAGTTCTTC. Protein sequence: CASSLPPASEQFF.

Comments on this clone: Germline and junction disagree at one end, which may indicate a read error. The chain couples TRBV13 to TRBJ1-1; D call uncertain. The CDR3 is 11 residues long. Per the germline V gene, CDR1 is PRHDT and CDR2 is FYEKMQ (reference sequence). CDR3 in DNA: TGTGCCAGCAGCTTGGGCACTGAGGCTTTCTTT. Its protein is CASSLGTEAFF.

The rearrangement uses TRBV12-5 and TRBJ2-5; the match to TRBD2 covers 10 bases. From germline, CDR1 is LGHNT and CDR2 FRNRAP. The CDR3 is 16 residues long. V gave up 4 bases and J gave up 1 base; unmatched junction bases: 6. CDR3 DNA: TGTGCTAGTGGTTCCGGACTAGCGGAAACCCAAGAGACCCAGTACTTC. It translates to CASGSGLAETQETQYF.

This clone came up once. V usage is TRBV6-5 and J usage is TRBJ2-1; weak D call: TRBD2 (6 bases). V shed 5 bases and J shed 5 bases, with 13 bases lying between them. Germline V gene data show CDR1 as MNHEY and CDR2 as SVGAGI. The CDR3 loop spans 14 amino acids. CDR3 bases: TGTGCCAGCAGTCCCCCCGGAGGGCACAATGAGCAGTTCTTC. It is translated as CASSPPGGHNEQFF.

This clone showed up just a few times. The chain recombines TRBV2 with TRBJ2-2, with TRBD2 matching 8 bases. CDR3 length: 13 residues. V shed 9 bases and J 1 base; nucleotides not matched to a gene: 1. CDR1 and CDR2 (germline): SNHLY, FYNNEI. The DNA for the CDR3 is TGTGCCAGAGCGGGAGAGAACACCGGGGAGCTGTTTTTT. This translates into CARAGENTGELFF.

The chain links TRBV27 to TRBJ1-1; the match to TRBD1 covers 7 bases. V lost 4 bases to trimming and J lost 5 bases; unmatched junction nucleotides: 4. Germline V gene data show CDR1 as MNHEY and CDR2 as SMNVEV (reference sequence). This CDR3 has 13 amino acids. The CDR3 nucleotides read TGTGCCAGCAGTTCAGGGGGGTGGACTGAAGCTTTCTTT. Amino acids: CASSSGGWTEAFF.

The J gene is TRBJ2-7, the V gene TRBV7-9; 9 bases align to TRBD2. Germline CDR1 reads SEHNR; CDR2 reads FQNEAQ (reference sequence). This CDR3 comprises 15 residues. Trimming removed 5 bases from V and 2 bases from J; junction bases left unmatched: 7. CDR3 residues: CASSPPGLATYEQYF. In nucleotides, the CDR3 is TGTGCCAGCAGCCCGCCGGGACTAGCTACCTACGAGCAGTACTTC.

The V and J genes are TRBV25-1 and TRBJ2-5, with TRBD1 matching 12 bases. The DNA end is more similar to TRBJ2-7, so the J call may be wrong. The length of the CDR3 is 15 residues. CDR1 is MGHDK, CDR2 SYGVNS, per germline. In nucleotides, the CDR3 is TGTGCCAGCAGTGCCTCCGGGACAGGGGGCTCCGAGCAGTACTTC. It yields the protein CASSASGTGGSEQYF.

This chain joins TRBV9 and TRBJ2-1, with D possibly matching TRBD2 (6 bases). This CDR3 is built from 18 residues. Germline CDR1 reads SGDLS; CDR2 reads YYNGEE. The germline V and J ends were trimmed by 0 bases and 4 bases, with 20 bases remaining between them. The CDR3 spells CASSVGGIVGGVYNEQFF. The CDR3 DNA sequence: TGTGCCAGCAGCGTAGGGGGGATTGTGGGCGGGGTGTACAATGAGCAGTTCTTC.